One sample yielded the 20 T cell receptor beta chains listed below, sequenced in a study of vaccination and CD4 T cells after COVID-19. As to treatment: roughly 10-day PBMC culture with coronavirus spike peptide pools or control peptides (ViraFEST assay). No cognate antigen is known for these TCRs. Once obtained from cultured CD4+ T cells, the DNA was sequenced using the Oncomine TCR Beta short-read assay. A single record per CDR3 protein comes from TCRdb applying MiXCR to the PCR reads. This sample has about 21,000 distinct CDR3 sequences, with around two fifths found just once. The specimen comprised CD4+ T cells from blood, cultured in vitro, sampled before SARS-CoV-2 vaccination. These receptors were taken from a human donor who had recovered from COVID-19.

This chain uses TRBV19 with TRBJ1-5; TRBD1 matches at 7 bases. The CDR3 has 15 residues. The trim removed 6 bases at V and 9 bases at J, leaving 14 bases unmatched. CDR1 and CDR2 from the germline V gene are LNHDA and SQIVND (reference sequence). CDR3 coding DNA: TGTGCCAGTAGCAGCGGACAGGTCGGCTTGGTGCCCCAGCATTTT. It is translated as CASSSGQVGLVPQHF.

This chain joins TRBV6-1 and TRBJ2-1; D is unclear. Deletions cut 4 bases from V and 0 bases from J, with 16 bases between. CDR3 length: 17 amino acids. The germline CDR1 and CDR2 sequences are MNHNS and SASEGT. The CDR3 region is CASSVGGLSGSYNEQFF. The CDR3 nucleotides are TGTGCCAGCAGTGTAGGTGGGTTGAGTGGCTCCTACAATGAGCAGTTCTTC.

This clonotype was counted a few times. The rearrangement links TRBV5-1 to TRBJ2-5; the D call may be TRBD1 or TRBD2 (5 bases each). Germline V CDR1 and CDR2: SGHRS, YFSETQ. Trimming stripped 4 bases from V and 4 bases from J, with 26 bases between. There are 18 residues in the CDR3. Here the CDR3 reads CASSPTGLEGILLETQYF. The CDR3 nucleotides read TGCGCCAGCAGCCCCACGGGTTTAGAGGGGATTTTACTAGAGACCCAGTACTTC. Using reference TRBV5-1 and TRBJ2-5 for the parts outside the CDR3, the full variable domain is KAGVTQTPRYLIKTRGQQVTLSCSPISGHRSVSWYQQTPGQGLQFLFEYFSETQRNKGNFPGRFSGRQFSNSRSEMNVSTLELGDSALYLCASSPTGLEGILLETQYFGPGTRLLVL.

The V and J genes are TRBV15 and TRBJ2-4; D may match TRBD1 or TRBD2 (5 bases each). Per the germline V gene, CDR1 is LNHNV and CDR2 is YYDKDF (reference sequence). The CDR3 contains 15 residues. The V and J ends lost 3 bases and 0 bases respectively, with 9 bases between them. The CDR3, as DNA: TGTGCCACCAGCAGTGGGACGGTAGCCAAAAACATTCAGTACTTC. Its translation: CATSSGTVAKNIQYF.

The rearrangement joins TRBV7-6 to TRBJ2-5; D is perhaps TRBD2 (6 bases). CDR1 is SGHVS and CDR2 is FNYEAQ in the germline V gene. The CDR3 extends over 12 amino acids. The V end was cut by 6 bases, the J end by 4 bases, with 9 bases between. This CDR3 is CASRLAGETQYF. The CDR3 nucleotides are TGTGCCAGCAGACTAGCAGGAGAGACCCAGTACTTC. Together with reference TRBV7-6 and TRBJ2-5, the CDR3 gives the full variable domain: GAGVSQSPRYKVTKRGQDVALRCDPISGHVSLYWYRQALGQGPEFLTYFNYEAQQDKSGLPNDRFSAERPEGSISTLTIQRTEQRDSAMYRCASRLAGETQYFGPGTRLLVL.

The gene calls are TRBV2 and TRBJ2-1; D might be TRBD2 (6 bases). V lost 8 bases to trimming and J lost 3 bases, with 14 bases between them. Germline V CDR1 and CDR2: SNHLY, FYNNEI. CDR3 length: 14 residues. CDR3 in amino acids: CASGGTAVYNEQFF. CDR3 nucleotide sequence: TGTGCCAGCGGGGGGACCGCCGTCTACAATGAGCAGTTCTTC.

The chain links TRBV18 to TRBJ1-5, with 9 nucleotides matching TRBD1. The germline V gene has CDR1 KGHSH and CDR2 LQKENI. The CDR3 consists of 17 residues. V trimming: 6 bases; J trimming: 1 base; junction bases outside the gene matches: 10. The CDR3 spells CASSPDRGSLSNQPQHF. The CDR3 coding sequence is TGTGCCAGCTCCCCCGACAGGGGGTCATTGAGCAATCAGCCCCAGCATTTT.

This CDR3 reads CASSQPIGGIYNEQFF. CDR3 in DNA: TGCGCCAGCAGCCAGCCAATCGGGGGGATCTACAATGAGCAGTTCTTC. The chain has TRBV4-1 and TRBJ2-1; TRBD2 agrees at 7 bases. CDR1 is MGHRA and CDR2 is YSYEKL in the germline V gene. After removal of 3 bases from V and 3 bases from J, the junction contained 8 bases not matched to a gene. The CDR3 extends over 16 amino acids.

This clonotype was counted between two and nine times. V is TRBV6-2 or TRBV6-3 and J is TRBJ1-1; D remains ambiguous. With 4 bases removed from V and 0 bases from J, the gap between germline ends came to 6 bases. The CDR3 is made up of 13 amino acids. The V gene's germline CDR1 is MNHEY and CDR2 SVGEGT. CDR3 sequence: CASSFALNTEAFF. CDR3 bases: TGTGCCAGCAGTTTTGCCTTGAACACTGAAGCTTTCTTT.

The V gene is TRBV7-3, the J gene TRBJ2-3; 9 bases fit TRBD2. The CDR3 loop spans 15 amino acids. V was clipped by 1 base and J by 5 bases; unmatched bases: 4. Germline V lookup: CDR1 SGHTA, CDR2 FQGTGA. DNA of the CDR3: TGTGCCAGCAGCTTAAATGCGGGAGGGGTAGATACGCAGTATTTT. This gives the protein CASSLNAGGVDTQYF.

This chain uses TRBV7-6 with TRBJ2-7; either TRBD1 or TRBD2 may fit D (5 bases each). V was pared by 0 bases and J by 5 bases, with 11 bases between. CDR3 size: 14 residues. From germline, CDR1 is SGHVS and CDR2 FNYEAQ. CDR3 nucleotides: TGTGCCAGCAGCTTAGCTGGGACCCTGGACGAGCAGTACTTC. This translates into CASSLAGTLDEQYF. Together with reference TRBV7-6 and TRBJ2-7, the CDR3 gives the full variable domain: GAGVSQSPRYKVTKRGQDVALRCDPISGHVSLYWYRQALGQGPEFLTYFNYEAQQDKSGLPNDRFSAERPEGSISTLTIQRTEQRDSAMYRCASSLAGTLDEQYFGPGTRLTVT.

This sequence joins TRBV6-5 and TRBJ1-2; a weak D match, TRBD1 (5 bases). This CDR3 is 15 amino acids long. Trimming removed 2 bases from V and 6 bases from J, with 16 bases in between. Looked up from germline, CDR1 is MNHEY and CDR2 is SVGAGI. CDR3 in amino acids: CASSYGRGGPNGYTF. CDR3 sequence (DNA): TGTGCCAGCAGTTACGGAAGGGGCGGGCCGAATGGCTACACCTTC.

The rearrangement links TRBV7-2 to TRBJ2-1; 9 bases are a match to TRBD2. Per germline, CDR1 SGHTA and CDR2 FQGNSA. CDR3 length: 14 amino acids. V shed 8 bases, J shed 6 bases, and the junction held 8 bases outside the gene matches. The CDR3 nucleotides read TGTGCCAGCCGGGGTAGCGGGAGCCCCAATGAGCAGTTCTTC. It yields the protein CASRGSGSPNEQFF.

This clonotype was seen a single time. This rearrangement joins TRBV20-1 to TRBJ2-1; 11 bases line up with TRBD2. Germline V lookup: CDR1 DFQATT, CDR2 SNEGSKA (reference sequence). V lost 6 bases, J lost 5 bases, and 12 bases stayed unmatched. This CDR3 is 16 amino acids long. The CDR3 DNA sequence: TGCAGTGCGACCCCGGTGGGGACTAGCGGACACAATGAGCAGTTCTTC. Translating it yields CSATPVGTSGHNEQFF.

In its sample, this clonotype was seen a few times. The gene calls are TRBV5-1 and TRBJ2-7; TRBD1 aligns across 8 bases. Germline V gene sequence: CDR1 SGHRS, CDR2 YFSETQ. There are 15 residues in the CDR3. The junction had 10 bases not matched to a gene; V was cut back by 1 base and J by 7 bases. This CDR3 reads CASSLFETGVREQYF. In DNA, the CDR3 is TGCGCCAGCAGCTTGTTCGAGACAGGGGTCCGGGAGCAGTACTTC. The full variable domain, completed using reference TRBV5-1 and TRBJ2-7, is KAGVTQTPRYLIKTRGQQVTLSCSPISGHRSVSWYQQTPGQGLQFLFEYFSETQRNKGNFPGRFSGRQFSNSRSEMNVSTLELGDSALYLCASSLFETGVREQYFGPGTRLTVT.

This clonotype was observed a handful of times. The gene calls are TRBV20-1 and TRBJ2-7; 9 bases are a match to TRBD1. Germline CDR1 and CDR2: DFQATT and SNEGSKA (reference sequence). This CDR3 has 15 residues. With V trimmed by 0 bases and J by 1 base, 4 bases remained unmatched. The CDR3 DNA reads TGCAGTGCTAGAGATCCGGGACAGGGATCCTACGAGCAGTACTTC. Amino acid sequence: CSARDPGQGSYEQYF.

The chain couples TRBV7-2 to TRBJ1-2; TRBD1 agrees at 12 bases. V gave up 5 bases and J gave up 6 bases; unmatched junction bases: 7. The CDR3 extends over 15 amino acids. Germline V gene lookup returns CDR1 SGHTA and CDR2 FQGNSA. The CDR3 nucleotides are TGTGCCAGCAGCGGAAGTGGGGACAGGGGGCATGGCTACACCTTC. Translating gives CASSGSGDRGHGYTF.

In this sample, this clonotype turned up once. The genes are TRBV11-2 and TRBJ2-1, with TRBD1 as a possible D gene (6 bases). Looked up from germline, CDR1 is SGHAT and CDR2 is FQNNGV. Trimming left V 4 bases short and J 5 bases short, with 21 bases between. The CDR3 contains 17 residues. The chain's CDR3 is CASSSSTDRPDNNEQFF. As DNA, the CDR3 is TGTGCCAGCAGCTCCTCTACTGACAGGCCCGACAACAATGAGCAGTTCTTC. Using reference TRBV11-2 and TRBJ2-1 for the parts outside the CDR3, the full variable domain is EAGVAQSPRYKIIEKRQSVAFWCNPISGHATLYWYQQILGQGPKLLIQFQNNGVVDDSQLPKDRFSAERLKGVDSTLKIQPAKLEDSAVYLCASSSSTDRPDNNEQFFGPGTRLTVL.

The V gene is TRBV28, the J gene TRBJ2-7; D is possibly TRBD2 (5 bases). The germline V and J ends were trimmed by 1 base and 7 bases, with 8 bases remaining between them. Germline loops: CDR1 MDHEN, CDR2 SYDVKM. There are 12 residues in the CDR3. For the CDR3, the DNA is TGTGCCAGCAGTTTATATGGGAGAGAGCAGTACTTC. Translated, it gives CASSLYGREQYF. The whole variable domain, remainder taken from reference TRBV28 and TRBJ2-7, is DVKVTQSSRYLVKRTGEKVFLECVQDMDHENMFWYRQDPGLGLRLIYFSYDVKMKEKGDIPEGYSVSREKKERFSLILESASTNQTSMYLCASSLYGREQYFGPGTRLTVT.

The chain links TRBV28 to TRBJ2-7, with 7 bases lining up with TRBD1. Germline V lookup: CDR1 MDHEN, CDR2 SYDVKM. This CDR3 is 15 amino acids long. Trimming at V came to 3 bases and at J to 3 bases, leaving 8 bases not matched to a gene. CDR3 nucleotide sequence: TGTGCCAGCAGTTTCCGAGGGACAGCCCGCTACGAGCAGTACTTC. Amino acids: CASSFRGTARYEQYF.